These 14 T cell receptor beta chains were all obtained from the same sample, sequenced in a study of T cells in Graves' hyperthyroidism and ophthalmopathy. Researchers took RNA transcripts and amplified the TCR beta CDR3 regions from them. HTBI primers were used for first-round RT-PCR of the TCR CDR3. MiXCR, applied by TCRdb to the multiplex PCR reads, yields one record per CDR3 protein. The sample has 690,000 or so distinct CDR3 sequences, roughly 20% seen once. Material for sequencing was blood. Every receptor here comes from a woman aged 50 to 65 with Graves' hyperthyroidism that later progressed to Graves' ophthalmopathy.

This clonotype was seen many times. The rearrangement uses TRBV2 and TRBJ1-3; D remains ambiguous. The CDR3 is 13 residues long. Germline loops: CDR1 SNHLY, CDR2 FYNNEI. V was cut by 3 bases and J by 6 bases, with 9 bases left in between. The CDR3 DNA is TGTGCCAGCAGTGACTACCCGCAAAACACCATATATTTT. It specifies CASSDYPQNTIYF.

J is TRBJ2-2 and V is TRBV24-1; 7 bases are a match to TRBD1. The CDR3 length is 14 residues. V gave up 4 bases and J gave up 4 bases; unmatched junction bases: 2. The germline gives CDR1 KGHDR, CDR2 SFDVKD. This CDR3 reads CATSETGFTGELFF. The CDR3 DNA follows: TGTGCCACCAGTGAGACAGGGTTCACCGGGGAGCTGTTTTTT.

This clonotype was found many times. J is TRBJ2-7 and V is TRBV7-3, with D hard to call. Trimming took 5 bases from V and 6 from J, leaving 14 bases between them. CDR3 size: 13 residues. Per germline, CDR1 SGHTA and CDR2 FQGTGA. The CDR3 spells CASSPTHLSEQYF. The CDR3 region has the DNA TGTGCCAGCAGCCCGACTCATTTAAGCGAGCAGTACTTC.

The V and J genes are TRBV10-3 and TRBJ2-7, with 9 bases lining up with TRBD1. With V trimmed by 6 bases and J by 6 bases, 9 bases remained unmatched. CDR1 and CDR2 (germline): ENHRY, SYGVKD. This CDR3 region has 14 residues. CDR3 in amino acids: CAIRADRGEAEQYF. The CDR3, as DNA: TGTGCCATCAGAGCGGACAGGGGTGAGGCCGAGCAGTACTTC.

This clonotype was counted between two and nine times. The chain couples TRBV12-3 or TRBV12-4 to TRBJ1-2; TRBD1 aligns across 8 bases. The CDR3 extends over 15 amino acids. After removal of 6 bases from V and 1 base from J, the junction contained 7 bases not matched to a gene. CDR3 in amino acids: CASSLQGGDNYGYTF. CDR3 DNA: TGTGCCAGCAGCCTACAGGGGGGGGATAACTATGGCTACACCTTC.

This clonotype was counted between two and nine times. The chain has TRBV5-1 and TRBJ1-6, with 7 bases aligning to TRBD1. Germline trimming cut 6 bases from V and 6 bases from J; bases unmatched to any gene: 6. The CDR3 length is 14 residues. Germline V gene lookup returns CDR1 SGHRS and CDR2 YFSETQ. DNA for the CDR3: TGCGCCAGCACCTCGGGACAGATTAATTCACCCCTCCACTTT. Translated: CASTSGQINSPLHF.

The J gene is TRBJ1-4, the V gene TRBV9; 8 nucleotides align to TRBD1. The CDR3 runs to 14 residues. Germline V CDR1 and CDR2: SGDLS, YYNGEE. V shed 0 bases, J shed 7 bases, and the junction held 2 bases outside the gene matches. Here the CDR3 reads CASSVAGGREKLFF. CDR3 DNA: TGTGCCAGCAGCGTAGCAGGGGGCCGTGAAAAACTGTTTTTT.

This clonotype was counted only a few times. V gene TRBV12-3 or TRBV12-4 combines with J gene TRBJ1-1; the D is unclear. This CDR3 comprises 13 residues. The ends were cut back, 8 bases at V and 2 bases at J, with 12 bases in the middle. This CDR3 reads CASREFINTEAFF. CDR3 DNA sequence: TGTGCCAGCCGGGAATTTATTAACACTGAAGCTTTCTTT.

Many counts were recorded for this clonotype. This sequence joins TRBV11-3 and TRBJ2-3; maybe TRBD2 (5 bases). V lost 5 bases and J lost 2, with 14 bases in between. CDR1 is SGHNT and CDR2 is YENEEA in the germline V gene. This CDR3 is built from 15 residues. The CDR3 reads CASSPGGEPTDTQYF. DNA for the CDR3: TGTGCCAGCAGCCCCGGAGGAGAGCCCACAGATACGCAGTATTTT.

This chain links TRBV7-9 with TRBJ1-6, with D perhaps TRBD1 (6 bases). Germline assignment: CDR1 SEHNR and CDR2 FQNEAQ (reference sequence). V shed 7 bases and J shed 7 bases, with 11 bases lying between them. The CDR3 covers 13 residues. Here the CDR3 reads CASIPTGNSPLHF. CDR3 nucleotides: TGTGCCAGCATCCCAACAGGGAATTCACCCCTCCACTTT.

This clonotype was detected many times. The J gene is TRBJ2-1, the V gene TRBV6-6; 8 positions agree with TRBD1. The germline gives CDR1 MNHNY, CDR2 SVGAGI (reference sequence). The trim removed 2 bases at V and 2 bases at J, leaving 2 bases unmatched. This CDR3 region has 15 residues. This CDR3 is CASSYRTGTYNEQFF. CDR3 nucleotide sequence: TGTGCCAGCAGTTACCGGACAGGGACCTACAATGAGCAGTTCTTC.

This clonotype was observed many times. J is TRBJ1-5 and V is TRBV7-6; TRBD1 is a possible D gene (5 bases). The germline CDR1 and CDR2 sequences are SGHVS and FNYEAQ. V shed 1 base and J shed 7 bases, with 11 bases lying between them. The CDR3 is 14 amino acids. CDR3 sequence reads: CASSLGGEGQPQHF. The CDR3 DNA sequence: TGTGCCAGCAGCTTAGGAGGGGAGGGGCAGCCCCAGCATTTT.

A few counts support this clonotype. The J gene is TRBJ1-2, the V gene TRBV12-3 or TRBV12-4; 8 bases match TRBD1. V lost 4 bases, J lost 6 bases, and 10 bases stayed unmatched. This CDR3 comprises 15 residues. Here the CDR3 reads CASSSPRPRGHGYTF. Written as DNA, the CDR3 is TGTGCCAGCAGTTCCCCCCGCCCCAGGGGGCATGGCTACACCTTC.

A note on this clonotype: A read error may produce the germline difference seen at one junction end. The chain recombines TRBV2 with TRBJ2-2; 10 bases are shared with TRBD1. There are 15 residues in the CDR3. Looked up from germline, CDR1 is SNHLY and CDR2 is FYNNEI. The chain's CDR3 is CATSELGQGSGELFF. CDR3 DNA: TGTGCCACCAGTGAGTTGGGACAGGGGAGCGGGGAGCTGTTTTTT.